The 17 T cell receptor beta chains below were found in one sample sequenced in a study. TCRdb reprocessed the 5' RACE reads via MiXCR and lists one record per CDR3 protein. Among approximately 50,000 distinct CDR3 sequences listed, around 20% were seen once. Tregs were sorted as CD4+CD25+CD127-/low cells. The material sequenced was tumor-infiltrating Tregs sorted from the breast tumor. The receptors derive from a female donor with breast cancer.

This clonotype showed up just a few times. The chain couples TRBV3-1 to TRBJ2-6; no reliable D call. V was shortened by 1 base and J by 2 bases, with 0 bases between the two germline ends. CDR3 length: 13 amino acids. Germline CDR1 and CDR2: LGHDT and YNNKEL (reference sequence). The CDR3 DNA reads as TGTGCCAGCAGCCAAGCTGGGGCCAACGTCCTGACTTTC. Its protein product is CASSQAGANVLTF.

This clonotype was recorded a few times. The chain links TRBV5-1 to TRBJ2-7, with a tentative D call TRBD1 (6 bases). The CDR3 totals 14 residues. Germline V lookup: CDR1 SGHRS, CDR2 YFSETQ. V was clipped by 4 bases and J by 0 bases, with 11 bases between them. CDR3 nucleotide sequence: TGCGCCAGCAGCCCCGGGACATACTCCTACGAGCAGTACTTC. Its protein product is CASSPGTYSYEQYF.

This clonotype turned up a few times. This rearrangement joins TRBV6-5 to TRBJ1-1; D unclear. The length of the CDR3 is 14 residues. Germline values: CDR1 MNHEY, CDR2 SVGAGI. The V gene lost 8 bases and the J gene lost 0 bases, with 13 bases spanning the gap. The CDR3 DNA follows: TGTGCCAGCGGATACAGAAACATGAACACTGAAGCTTTCTTT. Protein: CASGYRNMNTEAFF.

This clonotype was counted a few times. The chain joins TRBV7-8 to TRBJ2-7; TRBD1 matches 12 bases. J lost 3 bases, V lost 4 bases, and 13 bases had no gene match. The CDR3 is 18 amino acids. From germline, CDR1 is SGHVS and CDR2 FQNEAQ. CDR3 sequence: CASSSSGTGGRILYEQYF. The CDR3 nucleotides are TGTGCCAGCAGCTCGTCCGGGACAGGGGGCCGAATCCTCTACGAGCAGTACTTC.

This clonotype came up a few times. The chain employs TRBV5-1 and TRBJ2-4; TRBD1 matches 7 bases. Looked up from germline, CDR1 is SGHRS and CDR2 is YFSETQ. Losses at the gene ends were 5 bases for V and 8 bases for J; bases not matched to a gene: 10. This CDR3 spans 14 amino acids. CDR3 sequence: CASRSGTENDIQYF. CDR3 sequence (DNA): TGCGCCAGCAGATCCGGGACAGAGAACGACATTCAGTACTTC.

Many counts were recorded for this clonotype. V gene TRBV5-1 combines with J gene TRBJ2-2; TRBD1 agrees at 7 bases. The CDR3 loop spans 14 amino acids. The V gene's germline CDR1 is SGHRS and CDR2 YFSETQ. V lost 5 bases to trimming and J lost 2 bases; unmatched junction nucleotides: 3. CDR3 in DNA: TGCGCCAGCAGGTGGGACAGTAACACCGGGGAGCTGTTTTTT. It is translated as CASRWDSNTGELFF.

This clonotype appeared a few times. This rearrangement joins TRBV7-2 to TRBJ2-1, with unresolved D. The V gene's germline CDR1 is SGHTA and CDR2 FQGNSA. V dropped 5 bases and J dropped 0 bases, with 5 bases sitting between them. The CDR3 runs to 13 residues. Written as DNA, the CDR3 is TGTGCCAGCAGCCCGGGCTCCTACAATGAGCAGTTCTTC. This gives the protein CASSPGSYNEQFF.

This clonotype was recorded at least ten times. The chain couples TRBV9 to TRBJ1-5, with a tentative D call TRBD1 (5 bases). This CDR3 spans 15 amino acids. Germline V lookup: CDR1 SGDLS, CDR2 YYNGEE. V gave up 0 bases and J gave up 2 bases, with 9 bases separating them. The CDR3 is CASSVGGERNQPQHF. The CDR3 DNA follows: TGTGCCAGCAGCGTAGGGGGGGAACGCAATCAGCCCCAGCATTTT.

Of note for this clonotype: A read error may explain this, as a much larger clone is one base away. V and J are TRBV10-3 and TRBJ2-1; D gene ambiguous. In germline, CDR1 is ENHRY, CDR2 SYGVKD. The CDR3 spans 12 residues. In DNA form, the CDR3 reads TGTGCCATCAGTGAGTCTGTGGGTGAGCAGTGCTTC. It specifies CAISESVGEQCF.

This clonotype appeared a few times. The rearrangement links TRBV5-4 to TRBJ1-5, with no clear D. The CDR3 is 12 amino acids. Germline V lookup: CDR1 SGHNT, CDR2 YYREEE (reference sequence). Trimming shortened V by 2 bases and J by 4 bases, and 4 bases separated the two germline ends. This CDR3 reads CASSFPNQPQHF. The DNA of the CDR3 is TGTGCCAGCAGCTTCCCAAATCAGCCCCAGCATTTT.

This clonotype was counted only a few times. The rearrangement joins TRBV4-2 to TRBJ2-5; D uncertain. Germline V lookup: CDR1 LGHNA, CDR2 YNFKEQ. Trimming cost V 0 bases and J 9 bases, with 11 bases left between them. The CDR3 is 13 residues long. The CDR3 region is CASSQDTSGAQYF. DNA for the CDR3: TGTGCCAGCAGCCAAGATACAAGTGGGGCCCAGTACTTC.

Ten or more counts support this clonotype. The rearrangement links TRBV20-1 to TRBJ2-1; a possible D gene is TRBD2 (6 bases). Per the germline V gene, CDR1 is DFQATT and CDR2 is SNEGSKA (reference sequence). The CDR3 length is 17 residues. V dropped 0 bases and J dropped 0 bases, with 15 bases sitting between them. Here the CDR3 DNA reads TGCAGTGCTAGAGATCTTTCTCTAGCGAGCTCCTACAATGAGCAGTTCTTC. This encodes CSARDLSLASSYNEQFF.

In its sample, this clonotype was seen a few times. The rearrangement joins TRBV7-8 to TRBJ1-2; TRBD1 is a possible D gene (6 bases). The CDR3 consists of 15 residues. CDR1 and CDR2 (germline): SGHVS, FQNEAQ. Trimming stripped 2 bases from V and 4 bases from J, with 14 bases between. CDR3 loop: CASSLFTGGGYGYTF. The CDR3 coding sequence is TGTGCCAGCAGCTTATTCACCGGGGGCGGCTATGGCTACACCTTC.

J is TRBJ1-1 and V is TRBV5-1, with TRBD1 as a possible D gene (5 bases). With 4 bases removed from V and 11 bases from J, the gap between germline ends came to 18 bases. The germline V gene encodes CDR1 SGHRS and CDR2 YFSETQ. This CDR3 is built from 13 residues. The CDR3 region has the DNA TGCGCCAGCAGCCCGCCGCAGGGTAGAGACGCTTTCTTT. Translated: CASSPPQGRDAFF. The entire variable domain, with the rest obtained from reference TRBV5-1 and TRBJ1-1, is as follows: KAGVTQTPRYLIKTRGQQVTLSCSPISGHRSVSWYQQTPGQGLQFLFEYFSETQRNKGNFPGRFSGRQFSNSRSEMNVSTLELGDSALYLCASSPPQGRDAFFGQGTRLTVV.

This clonotype was seen a few times. The V call is TRBV20-1, the J call TRBJ2-5; D tentatively fits TRBD1 or TRBD2 (5 bases each). There are 15 residues in the CDR3. Trimming cost V 2 bases and J 4 bases, with 17 bases left between them. Germline CDR1 reads DFQATT; CDR2 reads SNEGSKA (reference sequence). The DNA of the CDR3 is TGCAGTGCTAGAATGAGGGACCCCGGGCGAGAGACCCAGTACTTC. Translating it yields CSARMRDPGRETQYF.

The chain carries TRBV4-1 and TRBJ1-5; D is undetermined. CDR3 size: 13 residues. The germline gives CDR1 MGHRA, CDR2 YSYEKL. Trimming pared 2 bases from V and 7 bases from J, leaving 9 bases between. CDR3 region: CASSQHQWQPQHF. CDR3 DNA: TGCGCCAGCAGCCAACACCAATGGCAGCCCCAGCATTTT.

There are a few counts of this clonotype. The CDR3, as DNA: TGTGCCAGCAGCCAAGGGTCCTTCAGGAAGGCCCTCCACTACACCTTC. Translation gives CASSQGSFRKALHYTF. The rearrangement links TRBV4-2 to TRBJ1-2; no reliable D call. CDR3 length equals 16 residues. In germline, CDR1 is LGHNA, CDR2 YNFKEQ. Trimming took off 1 base at V and 10 bases at J, with 22 bases between the two ends.